This is a list of T cell receptor beta chains from one sample in a study of cytomegalovirus exposure and HLA in healthy donors. Measured with immunoSEQ multiplex PCR; TCRdb has only the in-frame clones, and not every one. This sample has 84,000 or so clones, with over 60% found just once. Input material: PBMCs. Source of these receptors: a man aged 25-40 years in good health and CMV-seronegative. The CDR3 runs from the conserved cysteine through the conserved F or W. The D gene is left open where the match is weak. Size values are once, few and many counts, or a class for expanded clones, and some rows have none.

D gene	V gene	clone size	J gene	CDR3 DNA	CDR3 protein
.	TRBV5-1	.	TRBJ2-5	TGCGCCAGCAGCCAAGACAGGGGAGGGGTAGGCGGAGAGACCCAGTACTTC	CASSQDRGGVGGETQYF
TRBD1	TRBV10-3	.	TRBJ2-2	TGTGCCATCAGAGACTCCACGGACAGGGGGCTAACCGGGGAGCTGTTTTTT	CAIRDSTDRGLTGELFF
TRBD1	TRBV19	few	TRBJ1-5	TGTGCCAGTAGTATCGGGACAGGAAATAGCAATCAGCCCCAGCATTTT	CASSIGTGNSNQPQHF
.	TRBV19	.	TRBJ1-2	TGTGCCAGTAGTAGGCAGGCTGGGAGCTATGGCTACACCTTC	CASSRQAGSYGYTF
.	TRBV6-1	.	TRBJ1-1	TGTGCCAGCAGTGAAGCGCTAGTGACAGTCCCTGTAGCTTTCTTT	CASSEALVTVPVAFF
.	TRBV27	medium-sized	TRBJ1-1	TGTGCCAGCAGTTTATACGCGGGCACTGAAGCTTTCTTT	CASSLYAGTEAFF
.	TRBV7-9	.	TRBJ1-6	TGTGCCAGCAACCGTATCCAGGGGTCGGAATCACCCCTCCACTTT	CASNRIQGSESPLHF
TRBD1	TRBV6-1	.	TRBJ2-7	TGTGCCAGCAACACTAACCAGGGGGCAAACGAGCAGTACTTC	CASNTNQGANEQYF
.	TRBV4-1	.	TRBJ2-6	TGCGCCAGCAGCCAAGCGACTTACGGGGCCAACGTCCTGACTTTC	CASSQATYGANVLTF
TRBD1	TRBV5-5	few	TRBJ2-1	TGTGCCAGCAGCGGAGACCGGGACAGGCGAATTAGCTCCTACAATGAGCAGTTCTTC	CASSGDRDRRISSYNEQFF
TRBD2	TRBV11-2	once	TRBJ2-5	TGTGCCAGCAGCCCACTAGCGGGAATGGAGACCCAGTACTTC	CASSPLAGMETQYF
.	TRBV28	.	TRBJ2-7	TGTGCCAGCAGTTTCTTGCGGGCCCCCTACGAGCAGTACTTC	CASSFLRAPYEQYF
.	TRBV5-1	.	TRBJ1-1	TGCGCCAGCAGCTTGGGGTCCGGGGGGGGAACTGAAGCTTTCTTT	CASSLGSGGGTEAFF
TRBD2	TRBV30	few	TRBJ2-7	TGTGCCTGGAGGGCTAAGGGAGGGGTCTACGAGCAGTACTTC	CAWRAKGGVYEQYF
TRBD2	TRBV5-6	.	TRBJ2-5	TGTGCCAGCAGCCCTGGACTAGCGGGAGTGGGGGAGACCCAGTACTTC	CASSPGLAGVGETQYF
.	TRBV2	.	TRBJ2-5	TGTGCCAGCAGTGATTTGGGACTCCAGTACTTC	CASSDLGLQYF
.	TRBV5-8	.	TRBJ2-2	TGTGCCAGCAGCTTGGCGGGAGTCGTCACCGGGGAGCTGTTTTTT	CASSLAGVVTGELFF
.	TRBV27	once	TRBJ2-7	TGTGCCAGCAGTACACGACCGGGAGCTTACGAGCAGTACTTC	CASSTRPGAYEQYF
TRBD1	TRBV6-1	.	TRBJ2-1	TGTGCCAGCAGTGGCTCTCCGGGACAGCAGAACTCCTACAATGAGCAGTTCTTC	CASSGSPGQQNSYNEQFF
.	TRBV4-1	.	TRBJ1-2	TGCGCCAGCAGCCAAGGGACAGATCCCAACTATGGCTACACCTTC	CASSQGTDPNYGYTF
.	TRBV6-5	.	TRBJ1-3	TGTGCCAGCAGTTTGGGTCAGGGAGGCTCTGGAAACACCATATATTTT	CASSLGQGGSGNTIYF
.	TRBV29-1	.	TRBJ2-7	TGCAGCGTTGAAGGGGTGACAGGGAGGCGGTACGAGCAGTACTTC	CSVEGVTGRRYEQYF
.	TRBV28	few	TRBJ1-5	TGTGCCAGCAGTTTATACAAGGGGGGCAATCAGCCCCAGCATTTT	CASSLYKGGNQPQHF
TRBD2	TRBV4-1	.	TRBJ2-6	TGCGCCAGCAGCCAAGATAGGCTGACGGGGCGGGGGGGGCTGTCTGGGGCCAACGTCCTGACTTTC	CASSQDRLTGRGGLSGANVLTF
TRBD1	TRBV5-1	.	TRBJ2-3	TGCGCCAGCAGTTCTTCTAGAGGGACAGGGCACACAGATACGCAGTATTTT	CASSSSRGTGHTDTQYF
TRBD1	TRBV4-1	.	TRBJ1-2	TGCGCCAGCAGCGCCGGGACAGGGGCTTGGAACTATGGCTACACCTTC	CASSAGTGAWNYGYTF
TRBD1	TRBV7-9	few	TRBJ1-4	TGTTCCAGCAGCTTAGCGGGGACAGCCAACCTCGGGTATGAAAAACTGTTTTTT	CSSSLAGTANLGYEKLFF
.	TRBV6-5	few	TRBJ2-2	TGTGCCAGCAGACCAGGGGAGGCGGGGGCCGGGGAGCTGTTTTTT	CASRPGEAGAGELFF
.	TRBV18	few	TRBJ1-5	TGTGCCAGCTCACGGCAGGGGCTGCCCCAGCATTTT	CASSRQGLPQHF
.	TRBV19	few	TRBJ2-5	TGTGCCAGTAGTATAGATGACGGGACACAAAGGGCCCAGTACTTC	CASSIDDGTQRAQYF
.	TRBV9	.	TRBJ2-3	TGTGCCAGCAGCGTAGCCCCACTAAGCACAGATACGCAGTATTTT	CASSVAPLSTDTQYF
TRBD2	TRBV5-1	.	TRBJ2-1	TGCGCCAGCAGCTTGGGCGTGGGCATAGCGGGTAACGAGCAGTTCTTC	CASSLGVGIAGNEQFF
.	TRBV10-2	.	TRBJ2-7	TGCGCCAGCAGTGCACAGGGTTCGAGTGACGAGCAGTACTTC	CASSAQGSSDEQYF
.	TRBV11-3	.	TRBJ2-5	TGTGCCAGCAGCTTAGGGACAGAGGGGACCCAGTACTTC	CASSLGTEGTQYF
TRBD1	TRBV4-1	.	TRBJ2-7	TGCGCCAGCAGCCAAGACCCCAACCTCGGGACAGGGGACTACGAGCAGTACTTC	CASSQDPNLGTGDYEQYF
.	TRBV27	.	TRBJ1-1	TGTGCCAGCAGTCCAACGGGACACGGTGAAGCTTTCTTT	CASSPTGHGEAFF
.	TRBV7-9	.	TRBJ1-1	TGTTCCAGCAGCTTACGCATCAGTACGGGGAACACTGAAGCTTTCTTT	CSSSLRISTGNTEAFF
.	TRBV19	.	TRBJ2-7	TGTGCCAGTAGTTCCCTATGGGGGGACGAGCAGTACTTC	CASSSLWGDEQYF
.	TRBV6-5	.	TRBJ2-4	TGTGCCAGCAGTTACTCGGCGGCGGGAAACATTCAGTACTTC	CASSYSAAGNIQYF
TRBD2	TRBV7-9	.	TRBJ2-2	TGTGCCAGCAGCCCCCGGACTAGCGGGAGTTCCGGGGAGCTGTTTTTT	CASSPRTSGSSGELFF
.	TRBV5-6	.	TRBJ2-5	TGTGCCAGCAGCTTTCTTCCACCAGTGTACCAAGAGACCCAGTACTTC	CASSFLPPVYQETQYF